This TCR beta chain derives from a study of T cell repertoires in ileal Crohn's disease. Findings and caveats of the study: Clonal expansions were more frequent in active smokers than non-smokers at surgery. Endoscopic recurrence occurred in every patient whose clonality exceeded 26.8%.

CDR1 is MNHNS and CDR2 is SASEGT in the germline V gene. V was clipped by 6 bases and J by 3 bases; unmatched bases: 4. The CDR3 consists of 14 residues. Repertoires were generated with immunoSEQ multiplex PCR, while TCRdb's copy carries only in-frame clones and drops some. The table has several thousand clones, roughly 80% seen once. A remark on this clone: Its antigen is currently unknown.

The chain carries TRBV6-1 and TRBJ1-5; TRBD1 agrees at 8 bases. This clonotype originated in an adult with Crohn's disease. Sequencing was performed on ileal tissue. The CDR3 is CASRGTGSNQPQHF. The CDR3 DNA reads TGTGCCAGCAGGGGGACAGGCTCCAATCAGCCCCAGCATTTT.